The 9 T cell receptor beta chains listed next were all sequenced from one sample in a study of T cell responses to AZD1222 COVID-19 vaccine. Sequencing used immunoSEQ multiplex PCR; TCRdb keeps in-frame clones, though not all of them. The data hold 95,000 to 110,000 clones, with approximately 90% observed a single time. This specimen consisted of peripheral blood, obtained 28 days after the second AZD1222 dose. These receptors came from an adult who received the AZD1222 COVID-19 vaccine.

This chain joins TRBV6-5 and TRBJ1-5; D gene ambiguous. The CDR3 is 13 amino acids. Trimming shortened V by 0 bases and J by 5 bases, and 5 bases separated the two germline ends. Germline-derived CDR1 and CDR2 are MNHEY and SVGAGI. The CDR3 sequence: CASSYSLHQPQHF. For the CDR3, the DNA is TGTGCCAGCAGTTACTCCCTTCATCAGCCCCAGCATTTT.

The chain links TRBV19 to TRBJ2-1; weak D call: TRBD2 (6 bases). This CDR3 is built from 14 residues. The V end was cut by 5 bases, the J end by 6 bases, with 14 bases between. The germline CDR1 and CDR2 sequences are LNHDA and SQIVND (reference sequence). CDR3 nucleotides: TGTGCCAGTAGTCACCCGGGAGCTGGCAATGAGCAGTTCTTC. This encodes CASSHPGAGNEQFF.

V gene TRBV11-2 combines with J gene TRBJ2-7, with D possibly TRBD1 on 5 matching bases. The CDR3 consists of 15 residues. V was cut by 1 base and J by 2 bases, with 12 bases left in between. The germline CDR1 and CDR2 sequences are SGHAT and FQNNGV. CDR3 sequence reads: CASSLVARVTYEQYF. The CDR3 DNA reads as TGTGCCAGCAGCTTAGTGGCCAGGGTAACCTACGAGCAGTACTTC.

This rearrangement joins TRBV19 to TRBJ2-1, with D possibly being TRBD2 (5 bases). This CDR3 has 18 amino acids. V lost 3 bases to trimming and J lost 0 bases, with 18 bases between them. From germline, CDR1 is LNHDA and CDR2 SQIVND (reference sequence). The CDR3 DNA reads TGTGCCAGTAGTATCCCCGCCGAGGGCCCGAGCTCCTACAATGAGCAGTTCTTC. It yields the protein CASSIPAEGPSSYNEQFF.

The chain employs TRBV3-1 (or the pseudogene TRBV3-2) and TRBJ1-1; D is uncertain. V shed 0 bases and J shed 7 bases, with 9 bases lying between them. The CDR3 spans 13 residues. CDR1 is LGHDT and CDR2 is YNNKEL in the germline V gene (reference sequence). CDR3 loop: CASSQEVRLEAFF. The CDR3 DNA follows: TGTGCCAGCAGCCAAGAGGTTCGGCTTGAAGCTTTCTTT.

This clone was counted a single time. Written as DNA, the CDR3 is TGTGCCAGCAGTTACTCGGCGGGGGCAACTAATGAAAAACTGTTTTTT. Its translation is CASSYSAGATNEKLFF. The chain recombines TRBV6-5 with TRBJ1-4, with a weak D call TRBD1 (5 bases). Germline-derived CDR1 and CDR2 are MNHEY and SVGAGI. Trimming took off 0 bases at V and 0 bases at J, with 8 bases between the two ends. The CDR3 contains 16 residues.

CDR3: CATSDPGTSTDTQYF. In nucleotides, the CDR3 is TGTGCCACCAGTGATCCCGGGACTAGCACAGATACGCAGTATTTT. This rearrangement joins TRBV24-1 to TRBJ2-3; a possible D gene is TRBD2 (6 bases). Trimming pared 3 bases from V and 0 bases from J, leaving 9 bases between. The CDR3 has 15 residues. Germline values: CDR1 KGHDR, CDR2 SFDVKD.

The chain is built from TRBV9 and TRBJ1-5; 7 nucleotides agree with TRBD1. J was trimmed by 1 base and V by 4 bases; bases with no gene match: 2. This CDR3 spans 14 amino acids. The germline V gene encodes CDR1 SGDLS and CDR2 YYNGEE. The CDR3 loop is CASSQGQSNQPQHF. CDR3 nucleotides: TGTGCCAGCAGCCAGGGACAGAGCAATCAGCCCCAGCATTTT.

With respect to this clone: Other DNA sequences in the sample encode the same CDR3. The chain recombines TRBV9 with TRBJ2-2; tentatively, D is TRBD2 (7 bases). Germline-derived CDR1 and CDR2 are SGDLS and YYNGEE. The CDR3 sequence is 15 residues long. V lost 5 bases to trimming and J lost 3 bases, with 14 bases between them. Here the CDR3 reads CASRGGGSDTGELFF. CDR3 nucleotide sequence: TGTGCCAGCAGAGGGGGGGGGAGTGACACCGGGGAGCTGTTTTTT.